A single sample is the source of the 18 T cell receptor beta chains below, sequenced in a study of T cells in localized non-small cell lung cancer. Using immunoSEQ multiplex PCR, the repertoire was profiled, and TCRdb retains in-frame clones only, with some absent. The table records about 21,000 clones, 70% to 90% of them present only once. The sequenced sample was peripheral blood mononuclear cells, obtained before any cancer treatment. These TCRs come from a male donor aged 60 or over with stage II lung adenocarcinoma.

This clone occurred once. The chain combines TRBV9 with TRBJ2-5; TRBD1 aligns across 7 bases. CDR3 length equals 15 residues. CDR1 is SGDLS and CDR2 is YYNGEE in the germline V gene. With 3 bases clipped from V and 6 bases from J, the junction kept 11 bases outside the gene matches. CDR3 nucleotide sequence: TGTGCCAGCAGCGCGACAGGGTCCGAGTTAAAGACCCAGTACTTC. Translation: CASSATGSELKTQYF. Complete variable domain (other parts from reference TRBV9 and TRBJ2-5): DSGVTQTPKHLITATGQRVTLRCSPRSGDLSVYWYQQSLDQGLQFLIQYYNGEERAKGNILERFSAQQFPDLHSELNLSSLELGDSALYFCASSATGSELKTQYFGPGTRLLVL.

The chain employs TRBV7-9 and TRBJ2-1, with D tentatively TRBD2 (6 bases). The CDR3 spans 12 residues. CDR1 and CDR2 from the germline V gene are SEHNR and FQNEAQ (reference sequence). Trimming took 5 bases from V and 15 from J, leaving 17 bases between them. This chain's CDR3 is CASSPSSDYRFF. DNA of the CDR3: TGTGCCAGCAGCCCCAGCTCGGACTATAGGTTCTTC. Filled out from reference TRBV7-9 and TRBJ2-1, the complete variable domain reads DTGVSQNPRHKITKRGQNVTFRCDPISEHNRLYWYRQTLGQGPEFLTYFQNEAQLEKSRLLSDRFSAERPKGSFSTLEIQRTEQGDSAMYLCASSPSSDYRFFGPGTRLTVL.

The chain employs TRBV5-1 and TRBJ2-3; 8 bases line up with TRBD2. Germline V lookup: CDR1 SGHRS, CDR2 YFSETQ. After removal of 0 bases from V and 2 bases from J, the junction contained 5 bases not matched to a gene. This CDR3 spans 16 amino acids. The CDR3 region is CASSLAGGSPTDTQYF. The DNA of the CDR3 is TGCGCCAGCAGCTTGGCGGGAGGGAGCCCCACAGATACGCAGTATTTT.

The rearrangement uses TRBV5-4 and TRBJ2-7, with D possibly TRBD1 on 5 matching bases. V was pared by 2 bases and J by 4 bases, with 7 bases between. CDR1 and CDR2 from the germline V gene are SGHNT and YYREEE (reference sequence). The CDR3 loop spans 12 amino acids. The chain's CDR3 is CASSLGDYEQYF. The CDR3 DNA reads as TGTGCCAGCAGCTTAGGGGATTACGAGCAGTACTTC.

In this sample, this clone turned up once. This sequence joins TRBV5-4 and TRBJ1-5; D is uncertain. The CDR3 totals 14 residues. Germline V CDR1 and CDR2: SGHNT, YYREEE (reference sequence). Trimming removed 2 bases from V and 0 bases from J, with 6 bases in between. The DNA of the CDR3 is TGTGCCAGCAGCTTATACAGTAGCAATCAGCCCCAGCATTTT. Protein sequence: CASSLYSSNQPQHF.

In its sample, this clone was seen a few times. The chain recombines TRBV28 with TRBJ1-1; TRBD1 is a possible D gene (6 bases). V was trimmed by 5 bases and J by 3 bases, leaving 16 bases between them. The CDR3 has 15 residues. The germline V gene has CDR1 MDHEN and CDR2 SYDVKM. CDR3 sequence: CASSPAGHYYTEAFF. In nucleotides, the CDR3 is TGTGCCAGCAGTCCCGCGGGACACTACTACACTGAAGCTTTCTTT.

V is TRBV25-1 and J is TRBJ2-7, with a possible D match to TRBD1 (5 bases). This CDR3 has 14 amino acids. Trimming left V 3 bases short and J 3 bases short, with 12 bases between. Germline lookup yields CDR1 MGHDK and CDR2 SYGVNS. CDR3 DNA sequence: TGTGCCAGCAGTGATGTACAGGAGTTCTACGAGCAGTACTTC. Translation gives CASSDVQEFYEQYF.

V gene TRBV5-1 combines with J gene TRBJ2-7; D perhaps matches TRBD2 (5 bases). The germline V and J ends were trimmed by 4 bases and 7 bases, with 21 bases remaining between them. In germline, CDR1 is SGHRS, CDR2 YFSETQ. This CDR3 contains 15 residues. This CDR3 reads CASSGAGPPQGEQYF. The CDR3 nucleotides are TGCGCCAGCAGCGGCGCGGGTCCCCCCCAAGGAGAGCAGTACTTC.

The genes are TRBV5-1 and TRBJ1-1; the D gene is possibly TRBD1 (6 bases). Deletions cut 3 bases from V and 4 bases from J, with 16 bases between. This CDR3 region has 15 residues. Per the germline V gene, CDR1 is SGHRS and CDR2 is YFSETQ. CDR3 region: CASSWGTGSPTEAFF. DNA for the CDR3: TGCGCCAGCAGCTGGGGTACAGGGTCCCCCACTGAAGCTTTCTTT.

This chain connects TRBV5-1 to TRBJ2-2; D not resolved. V lost 0 bases and J 2 bases, leaving 5 bases between the germline ends. This CDR3 is 14 amino acids long. Germline values: CDR1 SGHRS, CDR2 YFSETQ. As DNA, the CDR3 is TGCGCCAGCAGCTTGGGGGCCAACACCGGGGAGCTGTTTTTT. It yields the protein CASSLGANTGELFF.

The chain recombines TRBV27 with TRBJ2-1; D remains ambiguous. Trimming cost V 3 bases and J 1 base, with 10 bases left between them. Germline CDR1 and CDR2: MNHEY and SMNVEV (reference sequence). CDR3 size: 15 residues. The CDR3 loop reads CASSLFGSSYNEQFF. In nucleotides, the CDR3 is TGTGCCAGCAGTTTGTTTGGGTCGTCCTACAATGAGCAGTTCTTC.

The rearrangement links TRBV7-9 to TRBJ1-2; 9 nucleotides align to TRBD1. CDR1 and CDR2 from the germline V gene are SEHNR and FQNEAQ (reference sequence). After removal of 2 bases from V and 4 bases from J, the junction contained 5 bases not matched to a gene. This CDR3 contains 15 residues. CDR3 amino acids: CASSLRSQGAYGYTF. CDR3 coding DNA: TGTGCCAGCAGCTTACGGTCACAGGGGGCCTATGGCTACACCTTC.

The V and J genes are TRBV2 and TRBJ2-1; 12 bases agree with TRBD2. V gave up 6 bases and J gave up 10 bases; unmatched junction bases: 10. CDR1 is SNHLY, CDR2 FYNNEI, per germline. This CDR3 has 15 residues. This chain's CDR3 is CASSVVTSGSWEQFF. CDR3 in DNA: TGTGCCAGCAGCGTGGTGACTAGCGGGAGTTGGGAGCAGTTCTTC. Looking up the rest from reference TRBV2 and TRBJ2-1 gives the full variable domain: EPEVTQTPSHQVTQMGQEVILRCVPISNHLYFYWYRQILGQKVEFLVSFYNNEISEKSEIFDDQFSVERPDGSNFTLKIRSTKLEDSAMYFCASSVVTSGSWEQFFGPGTRLTVL.

This chain uses TRBV5-4 with TRBJ1-1; D gene ambiguous. Per the germline V gene, CDR1 is SGHNT and CDR2 is YYREEE (reference sequence). Trimming shortened V by 4 bases and J by 2 bases, and 12 bases separated the two germline ends. The CDR3 loop spans 14 amino acids. In nucleotides, the CDR3 is TGTGCCAGCAGCCGGGGATCAGGTAACACTGAAGCTTTCTTT. It encodes CASSRGSGNTEAFF.

The rearrangement uses TRBV28 and TRBJ2-7; possibly TRBD1 for D (6 bases). The V end lost 8 bases, the J end lost 0 bases, and 11 bases lay between the germline ends. Per germline, CDR1 MDHEN and CDR2 SYDVKM. This CDR3 is 13 amino acids long. The CDR3 here is CASGTIISYEQYF. CDR3 in DNA: TGTGCCAGCGGGACAATTATCTCCTACGAGCAGTACTTC.

V is TRBV15 and J is TRBJ1-2; a possible D gene is TRBD1 (5 bases). Trimming removed 1 base at V and 4 bases at J, with 10 bases between. This CDR3 region has 14 residues. The germline CDR1 and CDR2 sequences are LNHNV and YYDKDF (reference sequence). The CDR3 bases are TGTGCCACCAGCAGAGGAGGGGATGGCTATGGCTACACCTTC. Translating gives CATSRGGDGYGYTF. The complete variable domain, with remaining parts taken from reference TRBV15 and TRBJ1-2, reads DAMVIQNPRYQVTQFGKPVTLSCSQTLNHNVMYWYQQKSSQAPKLLFHYYDKDFNNEADTPDNFQSRRPNTSFCFLDIRSPGLGDTAMYLCATSRGGDGYGYTFGSGTRLTVV.

The chain links TRBV28 to TRBJ2-5; D is ambiguous. The CDR3 consists of 12 residues. Trimming left V 5 bases short and J 5 bases short, with 9 bases between. CDR1 is MDHEN and CDR2 is SYDVKM in the germline V gene. The CDR3 sequence: CASSTVGETQYF. CDR3 in DNA: TGTGCCAGCAGTACGGTGGGGGAGACCCAGTACTTC.

This clone is a singleton in its sample. An end of the junction differs from the germline gene, which may be a read error. The V gene is TRBV25-1, the J gene TRBJ2-7; D might be TRBD2 (5 bases). CDR1 and CDR2 (germline): MGHDK, SYGVNS. This CDR3 spans 13 amino acids. CDR3 protein: CASRTEVSSEQYF. The CDR3 bases are TGTGCCAGCAGGACGGAGGTTTCCTCCGAGCAGTACTTC.